This TCR beta chain is from a study of control samples from healthy donors and cancer patients. Trimming pared 0 bases from V and 2 bases from J, leaving 8 bases between. CDR1 is SGHRS and CDR2 is YFSETQ in the germline V gene. CDR3 length equals 14 residues. Produced via immunoSEQ multiplex PCR; TCRdb's table is partial and in-frame only. The sample yields roughly 81,000 clones, roughly 82% seen once. The sequence came from a man between 60 and 75 years old with head and neck cancer. This chain links TRBV5-1 with TRBJ2-5; D is perhaps TRBD2 (6 bases). The specimen was PBMCs. CDR3 amino acids: CASSLGGTQETQYF. The CDR3 region has the DNA TGCGCCAGCAGCTTGGGCGGGACGCAAGAGACCCAGTACTTC. Full variable domain (remainder filled in from reference TRBV5-1 and TRBJ2-5): KAGVTQTPRYLIKTRGQQVTLSCSPISGHRSVSWYQQTPGQGLQFLFEYFSETQRNKGNFPGRFSGRQFSNSRSEMNVSTLELGDSALYLCASSLGGTQETQYFGPGTRLLVL.